These 15 T cell receptor beta chains were all obtained from the same sample, sequenced in a study of blood T cell repertoires in COVID-19. Some clones are missing from TCRdb's copy, which holds only in-frame ones; the method was immunoSEQ multiplex PCR. The data show tens of thousands of clones, 85% to 90% seen once. Sequenced material: peripheral blood. The receptors come from a man between 60 and 75 years old with acute or convalescent COVID-19.

V usage is TRBV29-1 and J usage is TRBJ2-1, with D possibly TRBD2 on 6 matching bases. The CDR3 loop spans 13 amino acids. In germline, CDR1 is SQVTM, CDR2 ANQGSEA. V dropped 4 bases and J dropped 4 bases, with 11 bases sitting between them. The CDR3 nucleotides are TGCAGCGTTGGGGCGCGGGGTTACAATGAGCAGTTCTTC. It codes for CSVGARGYNEQFF.

The chain combines TRBV19 with TRBJ1-1; 7 positions agree with TRBD1. Germline assignment: CDR1 LNHDA and CDR2 SQIVND (reference sequence). This CDR3 is 13 amino acids long. V shed 3 bases and J 7 bases; nucleotides not matched to a gene: 5. As DNA, the CDR3 is TGTGCCAGTAGTATGGTGGACAGGATTGAAGCTTTCTTT. Its protein is CASSMVDRIEAFF. Looking up the rest from reference TRBV19 and TRBJ1-1 gives the full variable domain: DGGITQSPKYLFRKEGQNVTLSCEQNLNHDAMYWYRQDPGQGLRLIYYSQIVNDFQKGDIAEGYSVSREKKESFPLTVTSAQKNPTAFYLCASSMVDRIEAFFGQGTRLTVV.

The genes are TRBV11-3 and TRBJ2-7, with TRBD1 matching over 8 bases. Germline V gives CDR1 SGHNT, CDR2 YENEEA. The CDR3 contains 16 residues. The V and J ends lost 5 bases and 4 bases, in that order; junction bases with no gene match: 13. The CDR3 nucleotides are TGTGCCAGCAGCGGGGGCAGCAGGGGGCTAAGTTACGAGCAGTACTTC. Translation: CASSGGSRGLSYEQYF.

The gene calls are TRBV5-1 and TRBJ2-7; weak D call: TRBD2 (5 bases). Trimming cost V 4 bases and J 9 bases, with 17 bases left between them. Germline CDR1 and CDR2: SGHRS and YFSETQ. The CDR3 runs 13 residues. The CDR3 sequence is CASSPSSGITQYF. The CDR3, as DNA: TGCGCCAGCAGCCCTTCTTCGGGGATTACGCAGTACTTC.

This clone was picked up one time. DNA of the CDR3: TGTGCCAGCAGCCAAGTCGGGAGGCCAGAGACCCAGTACTTC. Its translation is CASSQVGRPETQYF. The rearrangement joins TRBV9 to TRBJ2-5, with 7 nucleotides matching TRBD2. There are 14 residues in the CDR3. V trimming: 4 bases; J trimming: 4 bases; junction bases outside the gene matches: 7. Germline CDR1 and CDR2: SGDLS and YYNGEE.

This clone was seen a single time. The chain links TRBV19 to TRBJ1-1, with 9 bases identical to TRBD1. The CDR3 has 15 amino acids. J gave up 6 bases and V 3 bases, and 8 bases lay outside the gene matches. CDR1 is LNHDA, CDR2 SQIVND, per germline (reference sequence). In DNA form, the CDR3 reads TGTGCCAGTAGTATTGGACAGGGGAGGGCGGCTGAAGCTTTCTTT. It translates to CASSIGQGRAAEAFF.

The V gene is TRBV10-3, the J gene TRBJ2-2; 7 nucleotides line up with TRBD2. This CDR3 region has 15 residues. J lost 3 bases, V lost 4 bases, and 5 bases had no gene match. Germline V lookup: CDR1 ENHRY, CDR2 SYGVKD. The CDR3 region is CAISVRGVDTGELFF. The CDR3 coding sequence is TGTGCCATCAGTGTCCGGGGGGTAGACACCGGGGAGCTGTTTTTT.

The chain joins TRBV27 to TRBJ2-3, with 7 bases identical to TRBD1. The CDR3 covers 17 residues. Germline V gene lookup returns CDR1 MNHEY and CDR2 SMNVEV (reference sequence). The V gene end was trimmed by 5 bases and the J gene end by 1 base; junction bases not matched to a gene: 12. The CDR3 DNA reads as TGTGCCAGCAGTCTTCCATCGACAGGGACGGGCACAGATACGCAGTATTTT. It specifies CASSLPSTGTGTDTQYF.

This chain links TRBV12-3 or TRBV12-4 with TRBJ1-2, with D tentatively TRBD1 (5 bases). This CDR3 is 12 amino acids long. V lost 5 bases and J 4 bases, leaving 8 bases between the germline ends. The CDR3 DNA follows: TGTGCCAGCAGTGGGGGGGGCTATGGCTACACCTTC. Translating gives CASSGGGYGYTF.

V is TRBV9 and J is TRBJ2-1; D is possibly TRBD2 (5 bases). Between the trimmed V and J ends, which lost 0 bases and 2 bases, there was a span of 15 bases. This CDR3 comprises 17 residues. The V gene's germline CDR1 is SGDLS and CDR2 YYNGEE. CDR3 DNA sequence: TGTGCCAGCAGCGTAGCCAACCTAGCTTCAACCTACAATGAGCAGTTCTTC. Its translation: CASSVANLASTYNEQFF. Combining the CDR3 with reference TRBV9 and TRBJ2-1 gives the whole variable domain DSGVTQTPKHLITATGQRVTLRCSPRSGDLSVYWYQQSLDQGLQFLIQYYNGEERAKGNILERFSAQQFPDLHSELNLSSLELGDSALYFCASSVANLASTYNEQFFGPGTRLTVL.

The chain carries TRBV30 and TRBJ2-1, with 7 nucleotides matching TRBD2. This CDR3 is 14 amino acids long. CDR1 and CDR2 (germline): GTSNPN, SVGIG (reference sequence). The trim removed 5 bases at V and 4 bases at J, leaving 8 bases unmatched. Here the CDR3 reads CAWEYSGFYNEQFF. CDR3 in DNA: TGTGCCTGGGAATATAGCGGGTTTTACAATGAGCAGTTCTTC.

The chain employs TRBV10-3 and TRBJ2-7, with D hard to call. The CDR3 length is 12 residues. Germline CDR1 ENHRY, CDR2 SYGVKD. V was clipped by 3 bases and J by 5 bases, with 8 bases between them. The DNA for the CDR3 is TGTGCCATCAGTGATGACTCGGACGAGCAGTACTTC. This gives the protein CAISDDSDEQYF.

This chain connects TRBV7-2 to TRBJ2-5, with D perhaps matching TRBD1 (6 bases). CDR1 is SGHTA, CDR2 FQGNSA, per germline. Trimming pared 5 bases from V and 2 bases from J, leaving 18 bases between. The CDR3 is 16 residues long. The CDR3: CASSPLGAHPQETQYF. The CDR3 nucleotides are TGTGCCAGCAGCCCCTTGGGGGCGCATCCTCAAGAGACCCAGTACTTC.

The chain employs TRBV5-4 and TRBJ2-1; the match to TRBD1 covers 7 bases. Trimming at V came to 5 bases and at J to 0 bases, leaving 8 bases not matched to a gene. Per the germline V gene, CDR1 is SGHNT and CDR2 is YYREEE (reference sequence). The CDR3 is 16 residues long. The CDR3 DNA reads as TGTGCCAGCAGTTCAGCGACAGGGAGCTCCTACAATGAGCAGTTCTTC. Translation gives CASSSATGSSYNEQFF.

This rearrangement joins TRBV29-1 to TRBJ1-2, with TRBD1 matching over 10 bases. The CDR3 consists of 13 residues. Germline V gene lookup returns CDR1 SQVTM and CDR2 ANQGSEA. The J segment lost 6 bases and the V segment lost 7 bases, leaving 8 bases of the junction unmatched. The CDR3 loop reads CSARGTGVDGYTF. The CDR3 bases are TGCAGCGCTCGCGGGACAGGGGTCGATGGCTACACCTTC.